This T cell receptor beta chain was sequenced for a study of cytomegalovirus exposure and HLA in healthy donors (TCRdb year 2017). A note on the overall study: According to a later analysis, the approximately 120 validation repertoires were produced on the same platform as the roughly 720 repertoires of the first cohort. To predict cytomegalovirus infection status, the study combined high-throughput TCR immunosequencing, statistical association of individual TCRs with disease status, and machine learning. The aim of the study was to test whether cataloging public T cell receptors could identify signatures of past pathogen exposure. Along with the approximately 620-subject first cohort, a separate validation cohort of over a hundred different subjects was used.

The germline V gene provides CDR1 SGHTA and CDR2 FQGNSA. From the cysteine up to the phenylalanine, the CDR3 has a length of 16 residues. Of all the DNA, just the CDR3 is kept, 48 bases in frame from base 1. The junction shows trimming of 0 bases on V and 4 bases on J, plus 16 bases between the germline ends. The library was prepared using the immunoSEQ multiplex PCR assay. Concerning the study's data processing: A statistical classification framework was developed to diagnose cytomegalovirus status using the catalog of TCR beta chain sequences. The table was pulled from immuneACCESS by TCRdb, which kept in-frame rearrangements only. Such tables lose some clones; where checked, under half of the loss comes from unresolved V genes, and the rest has no known cause. V and J calls plus clone size are reproduced from that table; the DNA served to infer D and trimming. The sample has 70,000 to 75,000 clones on record, about 95% of them singletons. Under 1.3% of the sample is held by the ten biggest clonotypes.

What the study reported, not specific to this receptor: A few of the identified cytomegalovirus-associated TCR beta chains were confirmed in vitro to be specific for cytomegalovirus antigens. A later analysis found that TCRs clustered in the first cohort also tended to co-occur in the roughly 110 validation repertoires, with 90% to 95% of cluster scores above 0. Across donors, most TCR sequences were observed very rarely, whereas some public TCRs were present in many individuals. The authors suggested that the approach could potentially be extended to other disease states and immunological phenotypes. The study listed 164 TCR beta chains as associated with cytomegalovirus. The validation cohort had no HLA typing available for a later analysis, so co-occurrence within that cohort was assessed over all 130 or so repertoires. In both the original and validation cohorts, the classifier was reported to diagnose cytomegalovirus status with high specificity and sensitivity.

In the case of this clone: It has no known antigen specificity. No qualities accompany the bases; no much larger clone lies one base away.

Donors formed part of the validation cohort, which comprised about 120 subjects and was distinct from the first cohort of 690 or so subjects. Sequencing input: PBMCs. The sequence came from a woman under 30 in good health and CMV-seronegative. The rearrangement combines TRBV7-2 with TRBJ2-7, and perhaps TRBD2 as D gene, on 6 matching bases. The DNA sequence follows: TGTGCCAGCAGCTTAGCCCCCATCGGGGGAAATTACGAGCAGTACTTC. This encodes CASSLAPIGGNYEQYF.